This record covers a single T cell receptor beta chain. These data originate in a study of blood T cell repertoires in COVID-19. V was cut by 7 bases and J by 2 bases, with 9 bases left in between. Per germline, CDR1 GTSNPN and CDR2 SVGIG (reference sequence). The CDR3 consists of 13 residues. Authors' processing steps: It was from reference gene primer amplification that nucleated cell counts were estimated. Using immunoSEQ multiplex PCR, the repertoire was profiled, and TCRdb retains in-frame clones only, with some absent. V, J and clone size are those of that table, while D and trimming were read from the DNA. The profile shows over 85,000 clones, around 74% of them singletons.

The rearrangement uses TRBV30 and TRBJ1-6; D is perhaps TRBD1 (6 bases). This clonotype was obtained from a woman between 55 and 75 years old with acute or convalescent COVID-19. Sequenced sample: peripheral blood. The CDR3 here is CASDRTYNSPLHF. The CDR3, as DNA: TGTGCCTCAGACAGGACCTATAATTCACCCCTCCACTTT.